The entry below describes one T cell receptor beta chain. What it binds is unknown. This entry is derived from a study of OX40 agonist ivuxolimab in advanced cancers. The overall study: An agonistic anti-OX40 (CD134) antibody, ivuxolimab, was used to treat the patients. The group had a mean age of about 60 years, ranged from about 20 to 79, and was just under 85% male.

General observations from the study: Doses of 0.1 to 3.0 mg/kg were accompanied by clonal expansion of CD4+ and CD8+ blood T cells by week 6. Partly responding patients at 0.1-3.0 mg/kg showed some of the smallest clonal expansion.

Only in-frame clones appear in the TCRdb table, and some are missing; sequencing was by immunoSEQ multiplex PCR. Found here are tens of thousands of clones, approximately 91% of them singletons; the top ten hold 25%. This clonotype was sampled from an adult with an advanced solid tumor such as melanoma, head and neck, liver or kidney cancer. Sequences were derived from CD4+ or CD8+ T cells sorted from blood, sampled in a trial of the OX40 agonist ivuxolimab.

The CDR3 here is CASEPGQGGYEQFF. CDR3 in DNA: TGTGCCAGCGAGCCGGGACAGGGGGGATATGAGCAGTTCTTC. The chain carries TRBV9 and TRBJ2-1; 11 bases fit TRBD1. Germline V gene sequence: CDR1 SGDLS, CDR2 YYNGEE. V lost 7 bases to trimming and J lost 8 bases; unmatched junction nucleotides: 8. The CDR3 extends over 14 amino acids.